Following are 17 T cell receptor beta chains from one sample sequenced in a study of glioma-infiltrating T cells. Using RNA template, CDR3s of TCR alpha and beta were amplified with iRepertoire arm-PCR. From the multiplex PCR reads, TCRdb called clonotypes with MiXCR, one entry per CDR3 protein. The sample shows around 190,000 distinct CDR3 sequences, around 42% of them seen only once. Sequencing input: glioma tissue, nonneoplastic brain tissue, or PBMCs (not recorded which). These TCRs come from a human donor with low-grade glioma or glioblastoma, undergoing nonglioma brain surgery, or in good health (not recorded which).

This clonotype was seen a few times. A much larger clone sits a single nucleotide away, making a read error possible. The rearrangement uses TRBV6-6 and TRBJ2-5; 7 nucleotides match TRBD2. Looked up from germline, CDR1 is MNHNY and CDR2 is SVGAGI (reference sequence). The CDR3 extends over 15 amino acids. J was trimmed by 4 bases and V by 2 bases; bases with no gene match: 7. The CDR3 bases are TGTGCCAGCAGTTACGGGGGAGGGCCTCGAGAGACCCAGTACTTC. This sequence encodes CASSYGGGPRETQYF.

Comments on this clonotype: A much larger clone lies one base from this, so it may be a read error. The chain couples TRBV3-1 to TRBJ2-7, with 8 nucleotides matching TRBD2. The ends lost 4 bases at V and 7 bases at J; junction bases unmatched: 15. The CDR3 covers 16 residues. Germline V gene lookup returns CDR1 LGHDT and CDR2 YNNKEL (reference sequence). CDR3 protein: CASSRTSLSSYNEQYF. The CDR3, as DNA: TGTGCCAGCAGCCGGACTAGCCTTAGCTCCTACAATGAGCAGTACTTC.

A word on this clonotype: A much larger clone differs by one base, so this may be a read error. The genes are TRBV7-2 and TRBJ2-7; possibly TRBD2 for D (5 bases). The CDR3 totals 14 residues. Germline loops: CDR1 SGHTA, CDR2 FQGNSA. The V end lost 2 bases, the J end lost 0 bases, and 8 bases lay between the germline ends. The chain's CDR3 is CASSLCGSSYEQYF. The CDR3 DNA reads TGTGCCAGCAGCTTATGTGGGAGCTCCTACGAGCAGTACTTC.

V gene TRBV5-1 combines with J gene TRBJ2-5, with 10 bases lining up with TRBD2. CDR3 length equals 16 residues. V shed 5 bases and J 5 bases; nucleotides not matched to a gene: 12. The germline V gene has CDR1 SGHRS and CDR2 YFSETQ. The CDR3 spells CASSPGSSGRVETQYF. CDR3 nucleotides: TGCGCCAGCAGTCCCGGTTCTAGCGGGAGAGTGGAGACCCAGTACTTC.

Of note for this clonotype: It may be a read error: a sequence one base away is much more abundant. The rearrangement joins TRBV2 to TRBJ1-2; no definite D call. Trimming removed 2 bases from V and 8 bases from J, with 12 bases in between. Germline V gene data show CDR1 as SNHLY and CDR2 as FYNNEI. The CDR3 consists of 13 residues. CDR3 nucleotide sequence: TGTGCCAGCAGTGAACATCGCGAGGCGGGCTACACCTTC. Translating gives CASSEHREAGYTF.

J is TRBJ2-3 and V is TRBV24-1; the D gene could be TRBD1 or TRBD2 (5 bases each). Germline assignment: CDR1 KGHDR and CDR2 SFDVKD. The CDR3 covers 16 residues. V lost 0 bases and J lost 5, with 14 bases in between. In nucleotides, the CDR3 is TGTGCCACCAGTGATTTGGGCAGGGCGGGTGGAGATACGCAGTATTTT. This sequence encodes CATSDLGRAGGDTQYF.

CDR3 nucleotides: TGTGCCACATCATCACTAGCGGGAGGGGATGAGCAGTTCTTC. It translates to CATSSLAGGDEQFF. The rearrangement links TRBV19 to TRBJ2-1; TRBD2 matches 13 bases. The CDR3 is 14 residues long. Germline loops: CDR1 LNHDA, CDR2 SQIVND (reference sequence). V dropped 10 bases and J dropped 8; count of bases not matched to a gene: 8.

This chain joins TRBV12-3 or TRBV12-4 and TRBJ2-1; TRBD2 is a possible D gene (5 bases). V gave up 3 bases and J gave up 8 bases, with 14 bases separating them. The CDR3 loop spans 14 amino acids. CDR3 in amino acids: CASSFEGQGYEQFF. The CDR3 DNA reads TGTGCCAGCAGTTTTGAGGGCCAAGGATATGAGCAGTTCTTC.

This chain uses TRBV12-3 or TRBV12-4 with TRBJ2-4; no reliable D call. Trimming pared 7 bases from V and 9 bases from J, leaving 19 bases between. This CDR3 spans 14 amino acids. CDR3 DNA sequence: TGTGCCAGCACCTATGGAGCAGCCGGGCGCATTCAGTACTTC. Translation gives CASTYGAAGRIQYF.

The V call is TRBV11-2, the J call TRBJ2-7; D is tentatively TRBD1 or TRBD2 (5 bases each). The length of the CDR3 is 15 residues. With 3 bases removed from V and 2 bases from J, the gap between germline ends came to 14 bases. Germline V lookup: CDR1 SGHAT, CDR2 FQNNGV. CDR3 DNA sequence: TGTGCCAGCAGCTTCCGGGGCGGACTCGCCTACGAGCAGTACTTC. Translating gives CASSFRGGLAYEQYF.

At least ten counts were recorded for this clonotype. The rearrangement links TRBV6-1 to TRBJ2-7, with a possible D match to TRBD1 (7 bases). The germline V gene has CDR1 MNHNS and CDR2 SASEGT. V was clipped by 7 bases and J by 0 bases, with 16 bases between them. The CDR3 length is 15 residues. CDR3 region: CASTQRRDSSYEQYF. The CDR3 DNA reads TGTGCCAGCACTCAAAGGCGGGACAGCTCCTACGAGCAGTACTTC.

CDR3 region: CASSRTSGRHEQFF. For the CDR3, the DNA is TGTGCCAGCAGTCGGACTAGCGGGAGGCATGAGCAGTTCTTC. This rearrangement joins TRBV28 to TRBJ2-1; TRBD2 aligns across 14 bases. Germline loops: CDR1 MDHEN, CDR2 SYDVKM. Losses at the gene ends were 5 bases for V and 8 bases for J; bases not matched to a gene: 2. This CDR3 is 14 amino acids long. Filled out from reference TRBV28 and TRBJ2-1, the complete variable domain reads DVKVTQSSRYLVKRTGEKVFLECVQDMDHENMFWYRQDPGLGLRLIYFSYDVKMKEKGDIPEGYSVSREKKERFSLILESASTNQTSMYLCASSRTSGRHEQFFGPGTRLTVL.

This clonotype was picked up many times. The CDR3 region is CATRPRTGINEQFF. The CDR3 nucleotides read TGTGCCACCCGGCCCAGGACAGGTATCAATGAGCAGTTCTTC. The V call is TRBV6-1, the J call TRBJ2-1, with TRBD1 matching over 7 bases. This CDR3 contains 14 residues. Germline CDR1 and CDR2: MNHNS and SASEGT. V shed 10 bases and J 6 bases; nucleotides not matched to a gene: 12.

This clonotype has at least ten counts. The chain uses TRBV28 and TRBJ2-1; D may be TRBD1 or TRBD2 (6 bases each). This CDR3 has 14 residues. The V and J ends lost 6 bases and 4 bases respectively, with 13 bases between them. CDR1 and CDR2 from the germline V gene are MDHEN and SYDVKM. The CDR3 DNA sequence: TGTGCCAGCAGCCACGGAGGGGGATACAATGAGCAGTTCTTC. Amino acid sequence: CASSHGGGYNEQFF.

This clonotype was seen only once. A clone one base away is much larger, so this may be a read error. The rearrangement uses TRBV28 and TRBJ2-1; a possible D gene is TRBD2 (6 bases). The length of the CDR3 is 16 residues. CDR1 MDHEN and CDR2 SYDVKM come from the germline V gene. CDR3 sequence reads: CASRGMGLPPYNKQFF. In DNA form, the CDR3 reads TGTGCCAGCAGGGGGATGGGACTCCCTCCTTACAATAAGCAGTTCTTC.

This clonotype was seen ten or more times. The chain recombines TRBV7-3 with TRBJ2-7, with D unclear. The CDR3 spans 14 residues. Trimming removed 4 bases from V and 2 bases from J, with 12 bases in between. Germline V gene sequence: CDR1 SGHTA, CDR2 FQGTGA. The CDR3 sequence is CASSSRPHPYEQYF. The CDR3 DNA sequence: TGTGCCAGCAGCTCACGCCCGCACCCCTACGAGCAGTACTTC.

With respect to this clonotype: Being one base from a much bigger clone, this may be a read error. The V gene is TRBV20-1, the J gene TRBJ1-4; D gene unclear. The CDR3 runs 15 residues. The V gene's germline CDR1 is DFQATT and CDR2 SNEGSKA (reference sequence). Trimming stripped 3 bases from V and 7 bases from J, with 18 bases between. This chain's CDR3 is CSASHPVGSGEKLFF. The CDR3 nucleotides are TGCAGTGCTAGTCACCCCGTAGGGTCGGGTGAAAAACTGTTTTTT.